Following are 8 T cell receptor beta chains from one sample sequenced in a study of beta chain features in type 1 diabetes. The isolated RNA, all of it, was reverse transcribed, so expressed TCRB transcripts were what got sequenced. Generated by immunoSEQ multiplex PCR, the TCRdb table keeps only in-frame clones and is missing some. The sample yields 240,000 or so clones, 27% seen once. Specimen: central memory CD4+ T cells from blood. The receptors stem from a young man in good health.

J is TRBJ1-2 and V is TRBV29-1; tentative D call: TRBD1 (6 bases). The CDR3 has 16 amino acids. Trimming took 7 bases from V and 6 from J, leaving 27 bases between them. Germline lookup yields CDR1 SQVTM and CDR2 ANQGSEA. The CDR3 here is CSARAGAGMSDDGYTF. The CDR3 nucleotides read TGCAGCGCACGAGCGGGGGCAGGGATGAGTGATGATGGCTACACCTTC.

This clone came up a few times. The CDR3 region has the DNA TGCGCCAGCAGCCCGACCATCTCCTACGAGCAGTACTTC. It yields the protein CASSPTISYEQYF. The rearrangement joins TRBV5-1 to TRBJ2-7; D unresolved. The CDR3 is 13 residues long. CDR1 and CDR2 from the germline V gene are SGHRS and YFSETQ. V was clipped by 4 bases and J by 0 bases, with 8 bases between them.

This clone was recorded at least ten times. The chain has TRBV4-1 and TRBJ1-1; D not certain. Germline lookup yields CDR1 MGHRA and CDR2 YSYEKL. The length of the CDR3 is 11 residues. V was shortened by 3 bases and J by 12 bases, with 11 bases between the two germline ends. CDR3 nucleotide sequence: TGCGCCAGCAGCCAGGGGATTGGGACTTTCTTT. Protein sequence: CASSQGIGTFF.

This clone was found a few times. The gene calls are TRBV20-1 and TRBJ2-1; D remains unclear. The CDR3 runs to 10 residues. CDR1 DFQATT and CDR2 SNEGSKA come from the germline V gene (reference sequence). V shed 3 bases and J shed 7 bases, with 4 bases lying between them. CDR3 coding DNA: TGCAGTGCTAGGCTGAATGAGCAGTTCTTC. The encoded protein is CSARLNEQFF.

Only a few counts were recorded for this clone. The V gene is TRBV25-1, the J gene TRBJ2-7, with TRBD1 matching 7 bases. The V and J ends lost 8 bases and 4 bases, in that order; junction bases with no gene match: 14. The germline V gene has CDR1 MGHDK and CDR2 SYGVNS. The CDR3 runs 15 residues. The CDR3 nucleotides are TGTGCCAGCTCACCCTCTGCAGGGGGAATTTACGAGCAGTACTTC. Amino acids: CASSPSAGGIYEQYF.

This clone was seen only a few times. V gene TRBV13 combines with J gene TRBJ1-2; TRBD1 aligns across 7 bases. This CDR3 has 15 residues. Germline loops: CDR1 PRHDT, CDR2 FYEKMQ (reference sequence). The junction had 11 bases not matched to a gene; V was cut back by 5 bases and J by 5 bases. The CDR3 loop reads CASSTRRGMNYGYTF. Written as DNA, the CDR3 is TGTGCCAGCAGCACTCGCAGGGGGATGAATTATGGCTACACCTTC.

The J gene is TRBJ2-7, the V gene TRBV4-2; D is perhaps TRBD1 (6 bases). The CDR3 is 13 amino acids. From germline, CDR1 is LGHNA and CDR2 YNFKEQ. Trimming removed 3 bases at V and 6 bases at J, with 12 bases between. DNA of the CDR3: TGTGCCAGCAGCCATCCAGGGGACCGCGAGCAGTACTTC. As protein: CASSHPGDREQYF.

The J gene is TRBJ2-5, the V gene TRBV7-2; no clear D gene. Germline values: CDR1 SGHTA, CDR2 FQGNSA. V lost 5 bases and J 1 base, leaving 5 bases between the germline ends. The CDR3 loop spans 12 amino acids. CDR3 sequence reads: CASSVTQETQYF. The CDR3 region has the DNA TGTGCCAGCAGCGTCACCCAAGAGACCCAGTACTTC. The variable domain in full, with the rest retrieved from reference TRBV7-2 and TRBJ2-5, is GAGVSQSPSNKVTEKGKDVELRCDPISGHTALYWYRQSLGQGLEFLIYFQGNSAPDKSGLPSDRFSAERTGGSVSTLTIQRTQQEDSAVYLCASSVTQETQYFGPGTRLLVL.